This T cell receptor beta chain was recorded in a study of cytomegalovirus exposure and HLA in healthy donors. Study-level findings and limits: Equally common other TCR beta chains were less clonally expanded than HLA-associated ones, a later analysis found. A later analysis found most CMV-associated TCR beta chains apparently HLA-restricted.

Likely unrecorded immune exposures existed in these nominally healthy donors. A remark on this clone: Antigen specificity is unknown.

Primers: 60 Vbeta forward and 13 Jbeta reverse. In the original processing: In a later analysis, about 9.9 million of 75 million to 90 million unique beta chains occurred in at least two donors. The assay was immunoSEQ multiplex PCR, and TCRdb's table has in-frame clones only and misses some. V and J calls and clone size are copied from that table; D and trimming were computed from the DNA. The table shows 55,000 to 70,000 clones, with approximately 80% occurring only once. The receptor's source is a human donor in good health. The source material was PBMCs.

The CDR3 sequence is CASSDPGQGQPGQPQHF. CDR3 DNA: TGTGCCAGCAGTGACCCGGGACAGGGACAACCTGGTCAGCCCCAGCATTTT. This rearrangement joins TRBV2 to TRBJ1-5; 9 nucleotides agree with TRBD1. Trimming took 3 bases from V and 6 from J; bases not matched to a gene: 12. The germline gives CDR1 SNHLY, CDR2 FYNNEI. The CDR3 has 17 amino acids.